This TCR beta chain was captured in a study of CD8+ T cells in alopecia areata. Following RNA extraction, reverse transcription yielded cDNA that acted as the sequencing template. The data were produced by immunoSEQ multiplex PCR, yet TCRdb's version contains in-frame clones alone and is incomplete. This sample carries 210,000 or so clones, approximately 70% of them seen once, and the ten largest clones take 0.95% to 1.5%. This clone was recorded only once. The CDR3 runs to 14 residues. V was pared by 6 bases and J by 5 bases, with 6 bases of the junction left unmatched. In germline, CDR1 is SGDLS, CDR2 YYNGEE. Treatment in this sample: oral pan-JAK inhibitor, 5-10 mg twice daily.

Sequences were derived from CD4+ T cells sorted from blood, sampled at approximately week 44, from a patient treated with tofacitinib. This chain uses TRBV9 with TRBJ2-2, with 8 bases lining up with TRBD1. The TCR was taken from a human donor with alopecia areata. The CDR3 sequence: CASNGQGATGELFF. CDR3 bases: TGTGCCAGCAATGGGCAGGGGGCGACCGGGGAGCTGTTTTTT.